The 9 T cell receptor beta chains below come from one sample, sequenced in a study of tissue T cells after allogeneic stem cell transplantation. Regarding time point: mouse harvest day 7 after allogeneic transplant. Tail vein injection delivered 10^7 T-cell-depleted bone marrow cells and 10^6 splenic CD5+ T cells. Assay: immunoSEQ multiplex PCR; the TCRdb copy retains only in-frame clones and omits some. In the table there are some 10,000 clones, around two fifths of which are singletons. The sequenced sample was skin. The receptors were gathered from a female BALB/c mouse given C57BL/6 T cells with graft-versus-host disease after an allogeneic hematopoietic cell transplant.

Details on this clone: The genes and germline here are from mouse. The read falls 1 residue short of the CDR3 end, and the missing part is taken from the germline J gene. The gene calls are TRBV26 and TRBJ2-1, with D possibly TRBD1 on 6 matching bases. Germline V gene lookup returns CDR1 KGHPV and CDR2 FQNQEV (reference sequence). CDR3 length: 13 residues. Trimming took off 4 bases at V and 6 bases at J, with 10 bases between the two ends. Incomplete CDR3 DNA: TGTGCCAGCAGTCGACAGGAAAGTGCTGAGCAGTTC. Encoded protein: CASSRQESAEQF. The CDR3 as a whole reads CASSRQESAEQFF.

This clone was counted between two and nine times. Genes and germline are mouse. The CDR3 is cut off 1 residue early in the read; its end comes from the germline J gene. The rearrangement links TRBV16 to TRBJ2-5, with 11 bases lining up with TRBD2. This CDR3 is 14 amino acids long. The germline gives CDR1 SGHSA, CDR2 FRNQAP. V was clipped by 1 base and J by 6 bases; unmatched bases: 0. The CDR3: CASSLGTGGDTQYF. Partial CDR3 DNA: TGTGCAAGCAGCTTAGGGACTGGGGGGGACACCCAGTAC.

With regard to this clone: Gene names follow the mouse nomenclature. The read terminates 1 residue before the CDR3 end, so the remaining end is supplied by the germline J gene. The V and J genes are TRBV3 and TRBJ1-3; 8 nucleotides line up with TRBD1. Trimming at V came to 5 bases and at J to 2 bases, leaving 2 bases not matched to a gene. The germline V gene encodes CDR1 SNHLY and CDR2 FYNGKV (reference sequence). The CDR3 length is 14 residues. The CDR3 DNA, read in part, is TGTGCCAGCAGCCAACAGGGGGCTGGAAATACGCTCTAT. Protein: CASSQQGAGNTLY. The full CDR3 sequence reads CASSQQGAGNTLYF.

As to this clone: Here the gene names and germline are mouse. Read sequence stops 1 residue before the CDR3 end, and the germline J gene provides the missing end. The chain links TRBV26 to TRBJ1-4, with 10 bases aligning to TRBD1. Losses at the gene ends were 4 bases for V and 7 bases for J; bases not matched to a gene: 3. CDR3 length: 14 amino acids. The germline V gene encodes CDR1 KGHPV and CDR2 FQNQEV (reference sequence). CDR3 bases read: TGTGCCAGCAGTCAGACAGGGGGCGCCGAAAGATTATTT. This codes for CASSQTGGAERLF. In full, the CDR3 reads CASSQTGGAERLFF. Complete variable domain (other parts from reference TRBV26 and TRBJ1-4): NSKVIQTPRYLVKGQGQKAKMRCIPEKGHPVVFWYQQNKNNEFKFLINFQNQEVLQQIDMTEKRFSAECPSNSPCSLEIQSSEAGDSALYLCASSQTGGAERLFFGHGTKLSVL.

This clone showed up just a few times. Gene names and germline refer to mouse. CDR3 DNA, as far as it was read: TGTGCCAGCATGGTGTTTGGAAATACGCTCTAT. Amino acid sequence: CASMVFGNTLY. The whole CDR3 protein is CASMVFGNTLYF. The V and J genes are TRBV15 and TRBJ1-3; D unclear. The read falls 1 residue short of the CDR3 end, and the missing part is taken from the germline J gene. CDR1 is SGHND and CDR2 is FRSKSL in the germline V gene. The CDR3 loop spans 12 amino acids. Trimming stripped 7 bases from V and 3 bases from J, with 7 bases between.

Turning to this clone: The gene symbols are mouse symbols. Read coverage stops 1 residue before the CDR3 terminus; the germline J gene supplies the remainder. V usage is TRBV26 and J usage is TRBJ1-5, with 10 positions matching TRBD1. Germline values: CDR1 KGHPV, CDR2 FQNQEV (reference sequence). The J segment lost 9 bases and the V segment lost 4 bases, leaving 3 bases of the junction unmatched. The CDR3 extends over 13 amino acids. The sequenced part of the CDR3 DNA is TGTGCCAGCAGTCCTGACAGGGGGCTGGCTCCGCTT. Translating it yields CASSPDRGLAPL. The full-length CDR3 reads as CASSPDRGLAPLF.

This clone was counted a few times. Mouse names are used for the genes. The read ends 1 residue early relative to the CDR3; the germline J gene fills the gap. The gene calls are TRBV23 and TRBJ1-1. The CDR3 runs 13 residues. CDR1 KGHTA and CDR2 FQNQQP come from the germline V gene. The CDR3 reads CSSSRGAGTEVFF. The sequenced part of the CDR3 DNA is TGCTCCAGCAGCCGGGGGGCTGGGACAGAAGTCTTC.

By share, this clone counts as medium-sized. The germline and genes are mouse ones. The sequenced CDR3 bases are TGTGCCAGCAGTCTTTGGGGGGGGAAAGACACCCAGTAC. This translates into CASSLWGGKDTQY. The full CDR3 protein is CASSLWGGKDTQYF. The V gene is TRBV26, the J gene TRBJ2-5, with TRBD2 matching over 8 bases. The read falls 1 residue short of the CDR3 end, and the missing part is taken from the germline J gene. The ends lost 3 bases at V and 4 bases at J; junction bases unmatched: 3. The CDR3 is made up of 14 amino acids. CDR1 KGHPV and CDR2 FQNQEV come from the germline V gene (reference sequence). The full variable domain, completed using reference TRBV26 and TRBJ2-5, is NSKVIQTPRYLVKGQGQKAKMRCIPEKGHPVVFWYQQNKNNEFKFLINFQNQEVLQQIDMTEKRFSAECPSNSPCSLEIQSSEAGDSALYLCASSLWGGKDTQYFGPGTRLLVL.

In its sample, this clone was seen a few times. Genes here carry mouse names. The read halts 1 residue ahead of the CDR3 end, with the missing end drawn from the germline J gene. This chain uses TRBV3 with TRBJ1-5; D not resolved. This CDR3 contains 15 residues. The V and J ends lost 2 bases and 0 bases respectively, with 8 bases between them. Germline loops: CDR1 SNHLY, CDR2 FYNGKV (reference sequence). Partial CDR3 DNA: TGTGCCAGCAGCTTACCCGGCTATAACAACCAGGCTCCGCTT. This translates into CASSLPGYNNQAPL. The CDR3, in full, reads CASSLPGYNNQAPLF. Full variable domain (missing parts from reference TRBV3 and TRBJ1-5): GPKVLQIPSHQIIDMGQMVTLNCDPVSNHLYFYWYKQILGQQMEFLVNFYNGKVMEKSKLFKDQFSVERPDGSYFTLKIQPTALEDSAVYFCASSLPGYNNQAPLFGEGTRLSVL.